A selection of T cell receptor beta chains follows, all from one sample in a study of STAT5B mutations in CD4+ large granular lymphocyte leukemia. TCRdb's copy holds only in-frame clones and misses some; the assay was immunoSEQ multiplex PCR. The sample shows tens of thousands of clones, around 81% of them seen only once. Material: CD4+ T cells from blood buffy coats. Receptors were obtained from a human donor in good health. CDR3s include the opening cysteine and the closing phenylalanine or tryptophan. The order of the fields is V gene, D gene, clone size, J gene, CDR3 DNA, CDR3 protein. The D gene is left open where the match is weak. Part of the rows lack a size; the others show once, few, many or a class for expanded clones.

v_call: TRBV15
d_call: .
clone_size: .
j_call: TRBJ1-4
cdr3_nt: TGTGCCACCAGCAGAGGGGGAACTAATGAAAAACTGTTTTTT
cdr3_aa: CATSRGGTNEKLFF

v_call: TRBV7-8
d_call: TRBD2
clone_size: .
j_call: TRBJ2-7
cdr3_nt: TGTGCCAGCAGCTTAGGGGGCGGGGGTCCCTACGAGCAGTACTTC
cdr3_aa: CASSLGGGGPYEQYF

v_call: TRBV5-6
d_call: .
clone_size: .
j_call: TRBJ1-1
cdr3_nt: TGTGCCAGCAGCCCGATTTCGAACGCTGAAGCTTTCTTT
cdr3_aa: CASSPISNAEAFF

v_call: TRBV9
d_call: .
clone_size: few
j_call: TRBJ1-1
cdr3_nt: TGTGCCAGCAGCGTAAGGGGAACGGCTGAAGCTTTCTTT
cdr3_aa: CASSVRGTAEAFF

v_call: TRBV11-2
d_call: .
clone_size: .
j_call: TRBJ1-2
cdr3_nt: TGTGCCAGCAGCGGCCAGGGATATGGCTACACCTTC
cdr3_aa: CASSGQGYGYTF

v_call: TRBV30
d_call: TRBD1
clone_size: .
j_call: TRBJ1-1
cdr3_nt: TGTGCCTGGAATGGGGACAGGAAAAACACTGAAGCTTTCTTT
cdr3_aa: CAWNGDRKNTEAFF

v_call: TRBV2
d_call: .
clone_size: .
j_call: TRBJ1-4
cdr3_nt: TGTGCCAGCAGTGGGCCTAATGAAAAACTGTTTTTT
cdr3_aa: CASSGPNEKLFF

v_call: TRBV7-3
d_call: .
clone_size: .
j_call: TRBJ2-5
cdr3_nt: TGTGCCAGCAGCCGCGGACTCTCCGAGACCCAGTACTTC
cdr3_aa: CASSRGLSETQYF

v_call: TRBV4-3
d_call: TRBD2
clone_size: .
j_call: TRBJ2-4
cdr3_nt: TGCGCCAGCAGCCAAGATAGCGGGGTAGCCAAAAACATTCAGTACTTC
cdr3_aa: CASSQDSGVAKNIQYF

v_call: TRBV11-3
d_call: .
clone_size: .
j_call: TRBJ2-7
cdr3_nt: TGTGCCAGCAGCTTAGAGGCAGGCTACGAGCAGTACTTC
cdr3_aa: CASSLEAGYEQYF

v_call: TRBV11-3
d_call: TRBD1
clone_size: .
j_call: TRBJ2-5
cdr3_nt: TGTGCCAGCAGCCCGGACAGGGGGCATCAAGAGACCCAGTACTTC
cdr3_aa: CASSPDRGHQETQYF

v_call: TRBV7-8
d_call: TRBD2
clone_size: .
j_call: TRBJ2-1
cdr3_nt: TGTGCCAGCAGCTTATGGAGACTAGCGGGAGGTGAGCAGTTCTTC
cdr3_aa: CASSLWRLAGGEQFF

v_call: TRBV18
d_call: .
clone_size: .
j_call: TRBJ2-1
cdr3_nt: TGTGCCAGCTCACCAATCCCCGGAGGTGGCCGGGATGAGCAGTTCTTC
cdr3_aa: CASSPIPGGGRDEQFF

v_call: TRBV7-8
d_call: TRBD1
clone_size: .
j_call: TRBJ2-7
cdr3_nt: TGTGCCAGCAGCCCCCGGACAGGGCTATTAGACGAGCAGTACTTC
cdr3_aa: CASSPRTGLLDEQYF

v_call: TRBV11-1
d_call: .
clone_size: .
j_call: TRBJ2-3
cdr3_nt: TGTGCCAGCAGCCAACTAGGGGGGGGAAGCACAGATACGCAGTATTTT
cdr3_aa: CASSQLGGGSTDTQYF

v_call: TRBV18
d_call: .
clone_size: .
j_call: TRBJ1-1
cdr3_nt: TGTGCCAGCTCACCAGTATTAACTGAAGCTTTCTTT
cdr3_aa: CASSPVLTEAFF

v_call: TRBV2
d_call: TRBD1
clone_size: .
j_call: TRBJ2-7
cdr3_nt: TGTGCCAGCAAGGGGACAGGGGGAAGTGAGCAGTACTTC
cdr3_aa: CASKGTGGSEQYF

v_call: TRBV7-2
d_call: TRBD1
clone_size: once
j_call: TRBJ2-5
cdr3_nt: TGTGCCAGCAGCCGACAGGGCCAAGAGACCCAGTACTTC
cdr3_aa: CASSRQGQETQYF

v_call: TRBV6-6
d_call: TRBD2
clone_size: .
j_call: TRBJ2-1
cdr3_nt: TGTGCCAGCAGTACCTTACGTACTAGCGGGGGAGAGCAGTTCTTC
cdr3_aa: CASSTLRTSGGEQFF

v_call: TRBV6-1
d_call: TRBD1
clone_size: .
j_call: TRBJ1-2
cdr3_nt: TGTGCCAGCAGTGAAGCGGGAATGGGACAGGTATATGGCTACACCTTC
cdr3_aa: CASSEAGMGQVYGYTF

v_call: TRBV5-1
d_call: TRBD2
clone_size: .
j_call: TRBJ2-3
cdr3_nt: TGCGCCAGCAGCCCCTGGGACTACACAGATACGCAGTATTTT
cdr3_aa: CASSPWDYTDTQYF

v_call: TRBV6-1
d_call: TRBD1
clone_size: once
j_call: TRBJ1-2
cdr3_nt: TGTGCCAGCAGTGAAGCATGGACAGGCCTTTATGGCTACACCTTC
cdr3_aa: CASSEAWTGLYGYTF

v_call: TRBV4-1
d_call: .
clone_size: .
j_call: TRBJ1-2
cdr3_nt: TGCGCCAGCAGCCAAGAAGGAGGACGGAACCTCTGGGGCTACACCTTC
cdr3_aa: CASSQEGGRNLWGYTF

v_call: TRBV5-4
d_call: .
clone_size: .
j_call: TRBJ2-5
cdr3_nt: TGTGCCAGCAGCTTGGGTTCAGGGGGAGGAGAGACCCAGTACTTC
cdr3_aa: CASSLGSGGGETQYF

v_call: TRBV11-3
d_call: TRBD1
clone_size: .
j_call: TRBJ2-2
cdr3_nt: TGTGCCAGCAGCTTACGAGGGACAGGGAATCCCGGGGAGCTGTTTTTT
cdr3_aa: CASSLRGTGNPGELFF

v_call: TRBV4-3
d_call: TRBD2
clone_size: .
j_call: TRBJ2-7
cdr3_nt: TGCGCCAGCAGCCATCGGACTAGCGGGAAGGGCTACGAGCAGTACTTC
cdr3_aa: CASSHRTSGKGYEQYF

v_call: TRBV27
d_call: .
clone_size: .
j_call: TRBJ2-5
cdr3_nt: TGTGCCAGCGGGGGGGGCAGCTTTGTCAGGGAGACCCAGTACTTC
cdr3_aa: CASGGGSFVRETQYF

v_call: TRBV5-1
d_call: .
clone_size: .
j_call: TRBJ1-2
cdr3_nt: TGCGCCAGCAGCTTGGAGATATTCTATGGCTACACCTTC
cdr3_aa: CASSLEIFYGYTF

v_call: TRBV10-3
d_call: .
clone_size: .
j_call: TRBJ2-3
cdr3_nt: TGTGCCATCAGTGAGGCCAGGGAAGATACGCAGTATTTT
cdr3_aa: CAISEAREDTQYF

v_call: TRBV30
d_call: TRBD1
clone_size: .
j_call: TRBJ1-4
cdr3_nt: TGTGCCTCAACCACAGGGGCCCTTAATGAAAAACTGTTTTTT
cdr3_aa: CASTTGALNEKLFF

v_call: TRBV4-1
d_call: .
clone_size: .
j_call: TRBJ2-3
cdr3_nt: TGCGCCAGCAGCCAACAACTTTCTTCCTCGGATACGCAGTATTTT
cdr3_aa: CASSQQLSSSDTQYF

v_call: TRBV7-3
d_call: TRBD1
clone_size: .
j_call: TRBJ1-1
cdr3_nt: TGTGCCAGCAGTTTACAGGGGGGTACTGAAGCTTTCTTT
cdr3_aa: CASSLQGGTEAFF